Listed below are T cell receptor beta chains from one sample, sequenced in a study of T cell responses to AZD1222 COVID-19 vaccine. Sequencing used immunoSEQ multiplex PCR; TCRdb keeps in-frame clones, though not all of them. The sample has some 120,000 clones, 70% to 90% seen once. Specimen: peripheral blood, collected on day 0 of AZD1222 vaccination. The receptor source for this set is an adult in good health. Each CDR3 is given with its conserved first and last residue. Some rows mark clone size as missing; the rest say once, few, many or name a class of expanded clone.

J,size,V,CDR3
TRBJ2-1,-,TRBV5-1,CASRLASTSYNEQFF
TRBJ2-1,-,TRBV7-9,CAIPLGGGEQFF
TRBJ1-2,-,TRBV13,CASSLGQDANYGYTF
TRBJ2-2,-,TRBV3-1/TRBV3-2,CASSQEIASGGTNTGELFF
TRBJ2-7,-,TRBV29-1,CSAYGTSGEQYF
TRBJ1-2,few,TRBV7-8,CASSLVWAYGYTF
TRBJ2-1,-,TRBV6-4,CASRPSGGAWNEQFF
TRBJ1-5,-,TRBV19,CASSIQGAILRNQPQHF
TRBJ1-2,-,TRBV19,CASSIEAASDYTF
TRBJ2-7,-,TRBV6-5,CASIPGRGYEQYF
TRBJ1-1,-,TRBV9,CASSPRQGGLSTEAFF
TRBJ1-5,-,TRBV6-5,CASTTHDGSEPQHF
TRBJ2-3,-,TRBV7-2,CASSLPRGQGTDTQYF
TRBJ2-1,once,TRBV25-1,CASSRPGQGYNEQFF
TRBJ1-5,-,TRBV6-5,CASSLDRGESQPQHF
TRBJ2-1,-,TRBV10-3,CAISDLGLADEQFF
TRBJ2-1,-,TRBV7-9,CASAKGAYNEQFF
TRBJ1-1,-,TRBV11-2,CASSLDPQGTEAFF
TRBJ1-6,-,TRBV28,CASSRLTGSRSPLHF
TRBJ2-7,-,TRBV6-2/TRBV6-3,CASSRTYEQYF
TRBJ2-7,once,TRBV27,CASSLRAPPQHEQYF
TRBJ1-2,-,TRBV5-6,CASSSPALYGYTF
TRBJ1-4,-,TRBV28,CASSPGGNVATNEKLFF
TRBJ2-4,-,TRBV7-2,CASSFRGINIQYF
TRBJ1-5,-,TRBV28,CASSFIGGLSSNQPQHF
TRBJ2-6,-,TRBV20-1,CSASLGGRPPGANVLTF
TRBJ2-3,-,TRBV5-8,CASSSWAGGITDTQYF
TRBJ1-5,-,TRBV6-6,CASSFAGPQNQPQHF
TRBJ1-3,-,TRBV30,CAWSVGDDSGNTIYF
TRBJ2-1,-,TRBV9,CASSVRDNSNNEQFF
TRBJ2-2,few,TRBV24-1,CATREDRDNTGELFF
TRBJ2-5,-,TRBV30,CAWRQGAQETQYF
TRBJ2-1,-,TRBV5-1,CASSSGGTSSYNEQFF
TRBJ2-2,-,TRBV28,CASKAGSRAGELFF
TRBJ2-3,-,TRBV18,CASSARSTDTQYF
TRBJ2-5,-,TRBV11-1,CASSLAQAGQGETQYF
TRBJ2-3,-,TRBV5-4,CASSFGGTINTDTQYF
TRBJ1-2,-,TRBV5-1,CASSLARTDGYTF
TRBJ2-7,-,TRBV2,CASSETARGSQYF
TRBJ2-1,few,TRBV9,CASSVGGLAGVEVQFF
TRBJ2-4,-,TRBV28,CASSSSVDIQYF
TRBJ2-7,-,TRBV7-2,CASSLEPRPGYEQYF
TRBJ2-1,-,TRBV10-1,CASSESASGGPYNEQFF
TRBJ1-1,-,TRBV7-2,CASSPPPLNTEAFF
TRBJ2-3,-,TRBV7-3,CASSSRDSTDTQYF
TRBJ1-1,-,TRBV18,CASSPPSRQVNTEAFF
TRBJ1-5,-,TRBV30,CAWSRGVGNQPQHF
TRBJ2-2,-,TRBV7-2,CATKLAGPGWLGELFF
TRBJ2-7,-,TRBV4-1,CASSQAGGGVYEQYF
TRBJ2-3,-,TRBV11-3,CASSSPREGDTQYF